A single sample is the source of the 25 T cell receptor beta chains below, sequenced in a study of naive and memory T cell subsets. Both TRBC1 and TRBC2 were covered by a beta constant-region primer of two equimolar oligonucleotides. Using its own MiXCR run on the UMI-ligation and nested PCR reads, TCRdb lists one record per CDR3 protein. The repertoire holds 29,000 or so distinct CDR3 sequences, 9.5% to 12% seen once, with 17% in the top ten. Sequencing was done on a sample of effector memory CD4+ T cells from blood. As to subset: effector memory, CD45RA- CD27-. The source of these receptors is a human donor in good health.

This clonotype was seen a handful of times. The chain employs TRBV20-1 and TRBJ2-4, with TRBD2 identical over 10 bases. Germline lookup yields CDR1 DFQATT and CDR2 SNEGSKA (reference sequence). The V gene end was trimmed by 0 bases and the J gene end by 1 base; junction bases not matched to a gene: 9. The CDR3 runs to 18 residues. The CDR3 is CSARDRASGGGAKNIQYF. The CDR3 DNA is TGCAGTGCTAGAGATAGGGCTAGCGGGGGTGGGGCCAAAAACATTCAGTACTTC.

With respect to this clonotype: A read error may produce the germline difference seen at one junction end. V and J are TRBV18 and TRBJ2-2, with TRBD1 matching 7 bases. Per the germline V gene, CDR1 is KGHSH and CDR2 is LQKENI. The CDR3 covers 15 residues. CDR3 sequence (DNA): TGTGCCAGCTCACCTCCGACAGGGTACATCGGGGAGCTATTTTTT. Translating gives CASSPPTGYIGELFF.

The sample holds many counts of this clonotype. The chain combines TRBV25-1 with TRBJ2-2; D is perhaps TRBD2 (7 bases). Trimming removed 3 bases at V and 1 base at J, with 18 bases between. CDR1 is MGHDK and CDR2 is SYGVNS in the germline V gene. The CDR3 extends over 18 amino acids. The CDR3 here is CASSDPRGGARNTGELFF. As DNA, the CDR3 is TGTGCCAGCAGTGATCCAAGGGGGGGGGCCAGGAACACCGGGGAGCTGTTTTTT.

This clonotype has just a few counts. CDR3 sequence (DNA): TGTGCCATCGGGGGGGCCGGTATTGAGCAGTTCTTC. Translation gives CAIGGAGIEQFF. The V and J genes are TRBV10-3 and TRBJ2-1; possibly TRBD2 for D (7 bases). V was shortened by 8 bases and J by 9 bases, with 14 bases between the two germline ends. The germline V gene has CDR1 ENHRY and CDR2 SYGVKD. The CDR3 spans 12 residues.

Many counts were recorded for this clonotype. The chain carries TRBV9 and TRBJ1-2; 8 bases are a match to TRBD1. Per the germline V gene, CDR1 is SGDLS and CDR2 is YYNGEE. Unmatched junction bases numbered 11, after V lost 6 bases and J lost 7 bases. The CDR3 length is 14 residues. The CDR3 DNA follows: TGTGCCAGCAATACACCGGGACAGGCAGGTGGCTACACCTTC. Protein product: CASNTPGQAGGYTF. Drawing the rest from reference TRBV9 and TRBJ1-2, the complete variable domain is DSGVTQTPKHLITATGQRVTLRCSPRSGDLSVYWYQQSLDQGLQFLIQYYNGEERAKGNILERFSAQQFPDLHSELNLSSLELGDSALYFCASNTPGQAGGYTFGSGTRLTVV.

This clonotype was counted a few times. This chain uses TRBV6-4 with TRBJ1-2, with D possibly TRBD1 on 5 matching bases. CDR1 MRHNA and CDR2 SNTAGT come from the germline V gene. V dropped 6 bases and J dropped 7 bases, with 15 bases sitting between them. This CDR3 spans 13 amino acids. The CDR3 is CASRDQGSRGYTF. The CDR3 DNA reads TGTGCCAGCAGGGACCAGGGTTCTCGTGGCTACACCTTC.

V gene TRBV4-2 combines with J gene TRBJ1-1, with D possibly TRBD1 on 5 matching bases. V was shortened by 0 bases and J by 1 base, with 12 bases between the two germline ends. Germline values: CDR1 LGHNA, CDR2 YNFKEQ. The CDR3 is 16 residues long. CDR3 residues: CASSQDEDSWNTEAFF. The CDR3 region has the DNA TGTGCCAGCAGCCAAGACGAAGACAGCTGGAACACTGAAGCTTTCTTT.

This clonotype was seen ten or more times. The CDR3 region is CASSTGQNANTGELFF. In DNA form, the CDR3 reads TGTGCCAGCAGCACCGGCCAAAACGCGAACACCGGGGAGCTGTTTTTT. The chain couples TRBV7-3 to TRBJ2-2; no firm D call. CDR1 is SGHTA and CDR2 is FQGTGA in the germline V gene. V lost 5 bases and J lost 0, with 13 bases in between. The CDR3 has 16 amino acids.

The rearrangement uses TRBV5-1 and TRBJ2-3; 10 bases align to TRBD2. Germline V gene sequence: CDR1 SGHRS, CDR2 YFSETQ. V trimming: 4 bases; J trimming: 2 bases; junction bases outside the gene matches: 7. The CDR3 is 16 amino acids. The CDR3 sequence: CASSLKLAGTTDTQYF. The CDR3 DNA follows: TGCGCCAGCAGCCTTAAACTAGCGGGAACCACAGATACGCAGTATTTT.

This clonotype was seen repeatedly, ten times or more. The chain recombines TRBV6-1 with TRBJ1-1; 9 bases are a match to TRBD1. In germline, CDR1 is MNHNS, CDR2 SASEGT. The CDR3 spans 13 residues. With 3 bases clipped from V and 11 bases from J, the junction kept 7 bases outside the gene matches. In DNA, the CDR3 is TGTGCCAGCAGTGAGGGTTGGGACAGGGTGGCTTTCTTT. It specifies CASSEGWDRVAFF.

The J gene is TRBJ1-6, the V gene TRBV20-1; 8 nucleotides agree with TRBD1. CDR3 length: 14 amino acids. CDR1 and CDR2 (germline): DFQATT, SNEGSKA (reference sequence). With V trimmed by 1 base and J by 10 bases, 6 bases remained unmatched. Written as DNA, the CDR3 is TGCAGTGCTAGAGCTGCAGGGGGCGGCTCACCCCTCCACTTT. Translation: CSARAAGGGSPLHF.

This clonotype was seen ten or more times. This chain joins TRBV4-3 and TRBJ2-3, with 10 positions matching TRBD2. CDR1 and CDR2 from the germline V gene are LGHNA and YSLEER. V shed 2 bases, J shed 3 bases, and the junction held 5 bases outside the gene matches. This CDR3 has 16 amino acids. This CDR3 reads CASSQNSGRRTDTQYF. CDR3 DNA sequence: TGCGCCAGCAGCCAAAATAGCGGGAGGAGGACAGATACGCAGTATTTT.

This clonotype was counted a few times. CDR3 nucleotides: TGTGCCACCAGTGAAACGGGAGGTTCCCGCTACAATGAGCAGTTCTTC. Its protein product is CATSETGGSRYNEQFF. The chain uses TRBV24-1 and TRBJ2-1, with 7 bases matching TRBD2. Germline V CDR1 and CDR2: KGHDR, SFDVKD. The V segment lost 4 bases and the J segment 3 bases; nucleotides outside the gene matches: 8. CDR3 length: 16 amino acids.

The chain uses TRBV19 and TRBJ2-1; TRBD2 is a possible D gene (6 bases). The CDR3 has 15 residues. The V end was cut by 3 bases, the J end by 7 bases, with 16 bases between. Germline V gene data show CDR1 as LNHDA and CDR2 as SQIVND (reference sequence). The CDR3 loop reads CASSIGGVLRNEQFF. The DNA of the CDR3 is TGTGCCAGTAGTATTGGCGGGGTTTTGAGGAATGAGCAGTTCTTC.

This clonotype was recorded at least ten times. This chain uses TRBV7-9 with TRBJ1-4; no clear D. V lost 1 base to trimming and J lost 8 bases, with 14 bases between them. The CDR3 has 15 amino acids. CDR1 and CDR2 (germline): SEHNR, FQNEAQ (reference sequence). The CDR3 region is CASSLEAAVGEKLFF. The CDR3 coding sequence is TGTGCCAGCAGCTTAGAGGCCGCCGTCGGGGAAAAACTGTTTTTT.

The chain joins TRBV6-1 to TRBJ2-5, with no clear D. This CDR3 has 16 amino acids. V lost 1 base and J 11 bases, leaving 23 bases between the germline ends. Germline V gives CDR1 MNHNS, CDR2 SASEGT. The CDR3: CASSEDPARETQAQYF. The CDR3 DNA reads as TGTGCCAGCAGTGAAGACCCCGCCCGAGAGACCCAGGCTCAGTACTTC.

This clonotype rates as medium-sized. CDR3 residues: CSAPRDGGNIQYF. CDR3 DNA sequence: TGCAGTGCTCCCCGGGACGGTGGAAACATTCAGTACTTC. V is TRBV20-1 and J is TRBJ2-4; D may match TRBD1 or TRBD2 (5 bases each). CDR1 DFQATT and CDR2 SNEGSKA come from the germline V gene (reference sequence). The germline V and J ends were trimmed by 5 bases and 6 bases, with 14 bases remaining between them. The CDR3 is 13 amino acids.

V is TRBV12-3 or TRBV12-4 and J is TRBJ2-6; D call uncertain. The V and J ends lost 8 bases and 0 bases respectively, with 5 bases between them. This CDR3 has 13 residues. For the CDR3, the DNA is TGTGCCAGCCGTCACTCTGGGGCCAACGTCCTGACTTTC. Protein: CASRHSGANVLTF.

This rearrangement joins TRBV18 to TRBJ2-1, with TRBD1 as a possible D gene (5 bases). Trimming cost V 3 bases and J 0 bases, with 9 bases left between them. CDR3 length: 15 amino acids. Germline assignment: CDR1 KGHSH and CDR2 LQKENI. CDR3 coding DNA: TGTGCCAGCTCACCGAGACAGTACTCCTACAATGAGCAGTTCTTC. It specifies CASSPRQYSYNEQFF.

The rearrangement joins TRBV7-6 to TRBJ2-3; 11 bases map to TRBD2. CDR3 length: 14 amino acids. Germline loops: CDR1 SGHVS, CDR2 FNYEAQ. J lost 6 bases, V lost 5 bases, and 4 bases had no gene match. The CDR3 DNA is TGTGCCAGCAGCCCCGGGACTAGCGGTGATACGCAGTATTTT. Translated: CASSPGTSGDTQYF. Filled out from reference TRBV7-6 and TRBJ2-3, the complete variable domain reads GAGVSQSPRYKVTKRGQDVALRCDPISGHVSLYWYRQALGQGPEFLTYFNYEAQQDKSGLPNDRFSAERPEGSISTLTIQRTEQRDSAMYRCASSPGTSGDTQYFGPGTRLTVL.

The V gene is TRBV29-1, the J gene TRBJ1-5; no clear D gene. CDR3 length: 10 residues. V lost 4 bases, J lost 5 bases, and 3 bases lay in between. CDR1 and CDR2 from the germline V gene are SQVTM and ANQGSEA. DNA of the CDR3: TGCAGCGTTGGACATCAGCCCCAGCATTTT. This codes for CSVGHQPQHF.

The sample holds many counts of this clonotype. This rearrangement joins TRBV7-9 to TRBJ2-5; D gene unclear. Germline V gene sequence: CDR1 SEHNR, CDR2 FQNEAQ (reference sequence). V lost 6 bases, J lost 1 base, and 12 bases lay in between. The CDR3 length is 14 residues. CDR3 in amino acids: CASSQAGSQETQYF. The CDR3 nucleotides read TGTGCCAGCAGTCAAGCCGGCAGCCAAGAGACCCAGTACTTC. The complete variable domain, with remaining parts taken from reference TRBV7-9 and TRBJ2-5, reads DTGVSQNPRHKITKRGQNVTFRCDPISEHNRLYWYRQTLGQGPEFLTYFQNEAQLEKSRLLSDRFSAERPKGSFSTLEIQRTEQGDSAMYLCASSQAGSQETQYFGPGTRLLVL.

V gene TRBV28 combines with J gene TRBJ2-4; possible D gene TRBD2, 5 bases. V was cut by 8 bases and J by 0 bases, with 8 bases left in between. Germline V gene sequence: CDR1 MDHEN, CDR2 SYDVKM. The CDR3 has 13 residues. The CDR3 nucleotides read TGTGCCAGCGGACTTCTAGCCAAAAACATTCAGTACTTC. Amino acids: CASGLLAKNIQYF.

The chain links TRBV28 to TRBJ2-7, with TRBD2 identical over 12 bases. In germline, CDR1 is MDHEN, CDR2 SYDVKM. The CDR3 is 16 amino acids. V lost 5 bases, J lost 5 bases, and 10 bases stayed unmatched. CDR3 protein: CASSPSPGLAGDEQYF. The CDR3 nucleotides are TGTGCCAGCAGTCCCTCACCGGGACTAGCGGGTGACGAGCAGTACTTC.

This clonotype was recorded many times. CDR3 bases: TGTGCCAGCAGCTGGGACACGTGGGGGAGGGAGCAGTTCTTC. Protein product: CASSWDTWGREQFF. The chain carries TRBV7-3 and TRBJ2-1; D tentatively fits TRBD1 or TRBD2 (6 bases each). The V gene's germline CDR1 is SGHTA and CDR2 FQGTGA. V lost 4 bases, J lost 10 bases, and 17 bases lay in between. CDR3 size: 14 residues.